This entry lists 20 T cell receptor beta chains sequenced from one sample in a study of blood T cells in healthy people across ages. Next came a second PCR, run for about 6 to 12 cycles, which used a sample-barcoded 5' primer along with a J-beta primer mix. One entry per CDR3 protein results from TCRdb running MiXCR on the 5' RACE reads. This sample carries approximately 940,000 distinct CDR3 sequences, around 49% of them seen once, and the ten largest clones take roughly 12%. Sample: blood. Receptors originate from a man younger than 40 in good health.

This chain connects TRBV2 to TRBJ2-3; D uncertain. This CDR3 is built from 14 residues. CDR1 is SNHLY, CDR2 FYNNEI, per germline. V was shortened by 6 bases and J by 6 bases, with 16 bases between the two germline ends. CDR3 sequence: CASRSNTLYDTQYF. The CDR3 DNA is TGTGCCAGCAGGTCGAATACCCTCTACGATACGCAGTATTTT.

This clonotype is a singleton in its sample. The genes are TRBV7-8 and TRBJ2-3, with 11 bases fitting TRBD2. This CDR3 has 15 amino acids. Germline loops: CDR1 SGHVS, CDR2 FQNEAQ. Germline trimming cut 5 bases from V and 4 bases from J; bases unmatched to any gene: 5. In DNA, the CDR3 is TGTGCCAGCAGCACGGGACTAGCGGACGCAGATACGCAGTATTTT. Encoded protein: CASSTGLADADTQYF. The full variable domain, in which reference TRBV7-8 and TRBJ2-3 provide the parts outside the CDR3, is GAGVSQSPRYKVAKRGQDVALRCDPISGHVSLFWYQQALGQGPEFLTYFQNEAQLDKSGLPSDRFFAERPEGSVSTLKIQRTQQEDSAVYLCASSTGLADADTQYFGPGTRLTVL.

The chain employs TRBV20-1 and TRBJ2-7, with TRBD2 identical over 12 bases. Gene TRBJ2-5 matches the end of the DNA better, so the J call may be wrong. The length of the CDR3 is 12 residues. Germline V gives CDR1 DFQATT, CDR2 SNEGSKA (reference sequence). CDR3 residues: CSAPTSGGTQYF. In DNA form, the CDR3 reads TGCAGTGCCCCGACTAGCGGGGGGACCCAGTACTTC.

The V gene is TRBV10-3, the J gene TRBJ2-7; D is ambiguous. The germline V gene encodes CDR1 ENHRY and CDR2 SYGVKD. Trimming removed 0 bases from V and 7 bases from J, with 16 bases in between. The CDR3 is 15 residues long. CDR3 bases: TGTGCCATCAGTGAGTCGGCCGAGACCCATGGGGAGCAGTACTTC. Translated: CAISESAETHGEQYF.

The rearrangement uses TRBV7-3 and TRBJ1-1; maybe TRBD1 (5 bases). This CDR3 has 15 residues. The germline gives CDR1 SGHTA, CDR2 FQGTGA. With 5 bases removed from V and 1 base from J, the gap between germline ends came to 14 bases. The CDR3 loop reads CASSTMGGGNTEAFF. CDR3 sequence (DNA): TGTGCCAGCAGCACCATGGGGGGGGGGAACACTGAAGCTTTCTTT.

Turning to this clonotype: This may be a read error, as it is one base from a much larger clone. The rearrangement joins TRBV11-2 to TRBJ2-1; 7 bases are a match to TRBD2. This CDR3 region has 17 residues. The ends lost 1 base at V and 13 bases at J; junction bases unmatched: 19. CDR1 is SGHAT, CDR2 FQNNGV, per germline. The CDR3 DNA reads TGTGCCAGCAGCTTAGGACTCGCGGGGGTTGGGGAAGAGACCCAGTTCTTC. Translated, it gives CASSLGLAGVGEETQFF.

J is TRBJ1-4 and V is TRBV28, with D possibly matching TRBD1 (6 bases). V shed 3 bases and J shed 8 bases, with 13 bases lying between them. Germline lookup yields CDR1 MDHEN and CDR2 SYDVKM. The length of the CDR3 is 14 residues. CDR3 sequence (DNA): TGTGCCAGCAGTTTGGGGGGGCGCAAGGAAAAACTGTTTTTT. It encodes CASSLGGRKEKLFF. The full variable domain, in which reference TRBV28 and TRBJ1-4 provide the parts outside the CDR3, is DVKVTQSSRYLVKRTGEKVFLECVQDMDHENMFWYRQDPGLGLRLIYFSYDVKMKEKGDIPEGYSVSREKKERFSLILESASTNQTSMYLCASSLGGRKEKLFFGSGTQLSVL.

V usage is TRBV9 and J usage is TRBJ2-7; D might be TRBD1 (6 bases). CDR1 and CDR2 from the germline V gene are SGDLS and YYNGEE. This CDR3 is built from 16 residues. V lost 0 bases, J lost 0 bases, and 13 bases lay in between. The CDR3 sequence is CASSVDPTGPSYEQYF. CDR3 nucleotide sequence: TGTGCCAGCAGCGTAGACCCGACAGGACCCTCCTACGAGCAGTACTTC. The complete variable domain, with remaining parts taken from reference TRBV9 and TRBJ2-7, reads DSGVTQTPKHLITATGQRVTLRCSPRSGDLSVYWYQQSLDQGLQFLIQYYNGEERAKGNILERFSAQQFPDLHSELNLSSLELGDSALYFCASSVDPTGPSYEQYFGPGTRLTVT.

This clonotype has only a few counts. The chain carries TRBV2 and TRBJ2-2; D unresolved. The CDR3 spans 14 residues. V was pared by 2 bases and J by 2 bases, with 6 bases between. Germline assignment: CDR1 SNHLY and CDR2 FYNNEI. The CDR3 coding sequence is TGTGCCAGCAGTGAAAGCGCTAACACCGGGGAGCTGTTTTTT. It specifies CASSESANTGELFF.

This clonotype was counted a few times. CDR3: CASSLVPGFLNEQYF. CDR3 DNA sequence: TGTGCCAGCAGCTTAGTCCCAGGTTTTCTGAATGAGCAGTACTTC. The J gene is TRBJ2-5, the V gene TRBV11-2; D gene ambiguous. The ends were cut back, 1 base at V and 11 bases at J, with 20 bases in the middle. Germline V CDR1 and CDR2: SGHAT, FQNNGV. The CDR3 is made up of 15 amino acids.

Only a few counts were recorded for this clonotype. The chain is built from TRBV18 and TRBJ2-1; TRBD2 might be the D (5 bases). V dropped 8 bases and J dropped 0 bases, with 17 bases sitting between them. Germline lookup yields CDR1 KGHSH and CDR2 LQKENI. The CDR3 covers 16 residues. CDR3 DNA: TGTGCCAGCCAGTTCGGGATGAAACTCTCCTACAATGAGCAGTTCTTC. Residues: CASQFGMKLSYNEQFF. Complete variable domain (other parts from reference TRBV18 and TRBJ2-1): NAGVMQNPRHLVRRRGQEARLRCSPMKGHSHVYWYRQLPEEGLKFMVYLQKENIIDESGMPKERFSAEFPKEGPSILRIQQVVRGDSAAYFCASQFGMKLSYNEQFFGPGTRLTVL.

This chain links TRBV4-3 with TRBJ2-7, with TRBD2 matching over 13 bases. Per germline, CDR1 LGHNA and CDR2 YSLEER. V shed 1 base, J shed 0 bases, and the junction held 6 bases outside the gene matches. The CDR3 sequence is 18 residues long. In DNA, the CDR3 is TGCGCCAGCAGCCAAGGGACTAGCGGGGGTGAGAGCTCCTACGAGCAGTACTTC. This sequence encodes CASSQGTSGGESSYEQYF.

This chain links TRBV18 with TRBJ2-3; possibly TRBD2 for D (6 bases). Trimming took 3 bases from V and 1 from J, leaving 17 bases between them. This CDR3 has 17 amino acids. Germline V gene data show CDR1 as KGHSH and CDR2 as LQKENI. Written as DNA, the CDR3 is TGTGCCAGCTCACCGCTGGCGGGGACTCGGGGCACAGATACGCAGTATTTT. This gives the protein CASSPLAGTRGTDTQYF.

The chain employs TRBV6-2 or TRBV6-3 and TRBJ2-7; D may correspond to TRBD1 or TRBD2 (5 bases each). CDR1 and CDR2 from the germline V gene are MNHEY and SVGEGT. Trimming cost V 7 bases and J 3 bases, with 19 bases left between them. The CDR3 runs 15 residues. The CDR3 loop is CASTLTGTLIYEQYF. The CDR3 DNA follows: TGTGCCAGCACCCTAACCGGGACCCTCATCTACGAGCAGTACTTC.

The CDR3 nucleotides read TGCGCCAGCAGCCAAGAAGTTAGGCTAGCGGGGAGCACAGATACGCAGTATTTT. Translation: CASSQEVRLAGSTDTQYF. This sequence joins TRBV4-1 and TRBJ2-3, with 9 bases aligning to TRBD2. The V segment lost 0 bases and the J segment 0 bases; nucleotides outside the gene matches: 7. CDR1 is MGHRA and CDR2 is YSYEKL in the germline V gene. This CDR3 comprises 18 residues.

The rearrangement uses TRBV6-6 and TRBJ1-2; no clear D. Trimming removed 6 bases from V and 8 bases from J, with 16 bases in between. CDR3 length equals 13 residues. CDR1 is MNHNY and CDR2 is SVGAGI in the germline V gene (reference sequence). The CDR3 protein is CASSTREGYGYTF. The DNA for the CDR3 is TGTGCCAGCAGCACACGGGAGGGTTACGGCTACACCTTC.

This rearrangement joins TRBV10-3 to TRBJ1-6; D might be TRBD1 (6 bases). The V and J ends lost 5 bases and 5 bases respectively, with 10 bases between them. CDR1 and CDR2 (germline): ENHRY, SYGVKD. The CDR3 is made up of 14 amino acids. This chain's CDR3 is CAISRDTDNSPLHF. In DNA, the CDR3 is TGTGCCATCAGTCGGGACACCGATAATTCACCCCTCCACTTT.

CDR3 DNA: TGTGCCAGCAGTTCCGACGGGAGTGCAAAAAACATTCAGTACTTC. Amino acids: CASSSDGSAKNIQYF. The chain links TRBV28 to TRBJ2-4, with a possible D match to TRBD2 (6 bases). The CDR3 is made up of 15 amino acids. CDR1 is MDHEN and CDR2 is SYDVKM in the germline V gene. The V and J ends lost 4 bases and 4 bases respectively, with 14 bases between them.

The chain carries TRBV29-1 and TRBJ1-2; 8 bases map to TRBD1. Looked up from germline, CDR1 is SQVTM and CDR2 is ANQGSEA. After removal of 7 bases from V and 5 bases from J, the junction contained 15 bases not matched to a gene. This CDR3 is built from 15 residues. The CDR3 nucleotides are TGCAGCGCTCTCCTCGCAGGGCGACAGGGGTATGGCTACACCTTC. Amino acids: CSALLAGRQGYGYTF. Full variable domain (missing parts from reference TRBV29-1 and TRBJ1-2): SAVISQKPSRDICQRGTSLTIQCQVDSQVTMMFWYRQQPGQSLTLIATANQGSEATYESGFVIDKFPISRPNLTFSTLTVSNMSPEDSSIYLCSALLAGRQGYGYTFGSGTRLTVV.

The chain's CDR3 is CASSLSQGAQHEQYF. Written as DNA, the CDR3 is TGTGCCAGCAGTTTATCACAGGGGGCGCAGCACGAGCAGTACTTC. V is TRBV28 and J is TRBJ2-1; 9 nucleotides align to TRBD1. TRBJ2-7 explains the end of the DNA better; the J call may be wrong. The CDR3 is made up of 15 amino acids. CDR1 MDHEN and CDR2 SYDVKM come from the germline V gene.